This T cell receptor beta chain was identified during a study of blood T cell repertoires in COVID-19. Turning to the study itself: T cells, B-cell-depleted T cells, or PBMCs provided the cDNA or gDNA that served as material.

The CDR3 is made up of 16 amino acids. The germline gives CDR1 MDHEN, CDR2 SYDVKM. V dropped 5 bases and J dropped 1 base, with 15 bases sitting between them. This clone was observed a single time. The method was immunoSEQ multiplex PCR; TCRdb's version includes in-frame clones alone and lacks a portion of them. The data contain about 200,000 clones, 85% to 90% of them seen just once; the ten biggest clones take up around 2%. Clinical history as reported by participants underpinned cohort assignment. The sequence derives from a woman aged 40 to 50 with acute COVID-19. The J gene is TRBJ1-5, the V gene TRBV28; TRBD1 is a possible D gene (5 bases). Sequencing input: PBMCs or T cells enriched from blood (not recorded which). DNA of the CDR3: TGTGCCAGCAGTGTAGGACACGGCTCGAGCAATCAGCCCCAGCATTTT. This encodes CASSVGHGSSNQPQHF.